The 22 T cell receptor beta chains reported below all come from one sample, sequenced in a study of cytomegalovirus exposure and HLA in healthy donors. The PCR ran on 60 Vbeta and 13 Jbeta primers. Profiling relied on immunoSEQ multiplex PCR, and the TCRdb table lists in-frame clones only, not all of them. The repertoire holds around 190,000 clones, about 78% seen once, with less than 3.5% in the top ten. The material sequenced was PBMCs. The receptors were sampled from a woman aged 30 to 39 in good health and CMV-seronegative.

The chain carries TRBV18 and TRBJ2-1; a weak D match, TRBD2 (5 bases). Germline loops: CDR1 KGHSH, CDR2 LQKENI. Between the trimmed V and J ends, which lost 3 bases and 7 bases, there was a span of 10 bases. The CDR3 spans 13 residues. The CDR3 bases are TGTGCCAGCTCACCGAGGGAAATAAATGAGCAGTTCTTC. Translation: CASSPREINEQFF.

The CDR3 loop is CASSVGTGYNEQFF. The DNA of the CDR3 is TGCGCCAGCAGCGTCGGGACAGGGTACAATGAGCAGTTCTTC. The rearrangement uses TRBV5-1 and TRBJ2-1; 9 bases map to TRBD1. This CDR3 comprises 14 residues. The germline CDR1 and CDR2 sequences are SGHRS and YFSETQ. After removal of 4 bases from V and 4 bases from J, the junction contained 3 bases not matched to a gene.

V usage is TRBV5-1 and J usage is TRBJ1-3, with D unresolved. Trimming removed 0 bases from V and 4 bases from J, with 8 bases in between. CDR1 is SGHRS and CDR2 is YFSETQ in the germline V gene. The CDR3 runs 14 residues. The CDR3 DNA reads TGCGCCAGCAGCTTGGTCGGGTACGGAAACACCATATATTTT. Its translation is CASSLVGYGNTIYF.

This chain links TRBV5-4 with TRBJ2-1; tentative D call: TRBD2 (6 bases). The CDR3 sequence is 15 residues long. Germline CDR1 SGHNT, CDR2 YYREEE (reference sequence). The V end was cut by 7 bases, the J end by 9 bases, with 23 bases between. CDR3 nucleotide sequence: TGTGCCAGCTGCACCCGCAGGGACTTTAAGTCTGAGCAGTTCTTC. This encodes CASCTRRDFKSEQFF.

The gene calls are TRBV11-2 and TRBJ2-6, with D tentatively TRBD1 (6 bases). The V end lost 6 bases, the J end lost 4 bases, and 13 bases lay between the germline ends. The germline V gene encodes CDR1 SGHAT and CDR2 FQNNGV. This CDR3 is 15 amino acids long. CDR3 region: CASRPTGPGANVLTF. In DNA, the CDR3 is TGTGCCAGCAGGCCCACAGGGCCGGGGGCCAACGTCCTGACTTTC.

The rearrangement uses TRBV19 and TRBJ1-5, with 11 positions matching TRBD1. The V gene end was trimmed by 6 bases and the J gene end by 5 bases; junction bases not matched to a gene: 6. This CDR3 has 15 residues. Germline CDR1 reads LNHDA; CDR2 reads SQIVND (reference sequence). The CDR3 spells CASRTGQGAYQPQHF. The CDR3 DNA follows: TGTGCCAGTAGGACAGGACAGGGGGCATATCAGCCCCAGCATTTT.

This clone was observed a handful of times. V usage is TRBV19 and J usage is TRBJ1-2; no clear D. The germline V gene has CDR1 LNHDA and CDR2 SQIVND (reference sequence). V lost 5 bases and J 3 bases, leaving 4 bases between the germline ends. The CDR3 extends over 11 amino acids. CDR3: CASSPYYGYTF. CDR3 coding DNA: TGTGCCAGTAGTCCCTACTATGGCTACACCTTC.

The rearrangement links TRBV27 to TRBJ1-6; no firm D call. Per the germline V gene, CDR1 is MNHEY and CDR2 is SMNVEV (reference sequence). The CDR3 is made up of 13 amino acids. The V and J ends lost 5 bases and 10 bases respectively, with 12 bases between them. The CDR3 DNA reads as TGTGCCAGCAGTCCGGGATACCGATCACCCCTCCACTTT. Translation: CASSPGYRSPLHF.

The chain is built from TRBV11-2 and TRBJ2-7; 8 bases map to TRBD1. CDR1 is SGHAT and CDR2 is FQNNGV in the germline V gene. The CDR3 extends over 15 amino acids. V dropped 0 bases and J dropped 6; count of bases not matched to a gene: 7. CDR3 region: CASSLDYQGALEQYF. The CDR3, as DNA: TGTGCCAGCAGCTTAGATTATCAGGGGGCGCTCGAGCAGTACTTC.

This clone was detected a few times. The chain has TRBV30 and TRBJ1-5; D is possibly TRBD1 (5 bases). From germline, CDR1 is GTSNPN and CDR2 SVGIG (reference sequence). This CDR3 spans 16 amino acids. Trimming removed 1 base from V and 5 bases from J, with 18 bases in between. CDR3 sequence reads: CAWSGFRGSYYQPQHF. The CDR3 DNA follows: TGTGCCTGGAGTGGTTTTCGGGGGAGCTATTATCAGCCCCAGCATTTT.

The chain combines TRBV15 with TRBJ1-5, with a possible D match to TRBD1 (5 bases). V shed 3 bases and J shed 0 bases, with 9 bases lying between them. The CDR3 consists of 15 residues. Germline CDR1 and CDR2: LNHNV and YYDKDF (reference sequence). CDR3 residues: CATSRGGVSNQPQHF. CDR3 bases: TGTGCCACCAGCAGGGGAGGGGTTAGCAATCAGCCCCAGCATTTT.

This rearrangement joins TRBV4-1 to TRBJ1-3; D ambiguous. This CDR3 has 18 residues. V lost 0 bases, J lost 0 bases, and 15 bases lay in between. The germline V gene encodes CDR1 MGHRA and CDR2 YSYEKL. This CDR3 is CASSQDPAGRDSGNTIYF. In nucleotides, the CDR3 is TGCGCCAGCAGCCAAGATCCCGCAGGTCGGGACTCTGGAAACACCATATATTTT.

The V and J genes are TRBV27 and TRBJ1-5; TRBD1 matches 7 bases. Germline V CDR1 and CDR2: MNHEY, SMNVEV (reference sequence). Losses at the gene ends were 9 bases for V and 4 bases for J; bases not matched to a gene: 3. This CDR3 has 12 residues. The CDR3 reads CASSRGNQPQHF. The DNA for the CDR3 is TGTGCCAGTTCCAGGGGGAATCAGCCCCAGCATTTT.

The rearrangement uses TRBV2 and TRBJ2-2; 7 bases align to TRBD2. From germline, CDR1 is SNHLY and CDR2 FYNNEI. This CDR3 has 13 residues. With 7 bases clipped from V and 4 bases from J, the junction kept 3 bases outside the gene matches. The CDR3 region has the DNA TGTGCCAGCATCTCGGGGGGCACCGGGGAGCTGTTTTTT. It yields the protein CASISGGTGELFF.

This clone has a handful of counts. The chain links TRBV15 to TRBJ2-7; a weak D match, TRBD2 (6 bases). V was trimmed by 9 bases and J by 4 bases, leaving 16 bases between them. The CDR3 consists of 13 residues. From germline, CDR1 is LNHNV and CDR2 YYDKDF (reference sequence). In nucleotides, the CDR3 is TGTGCCACGGGGCGGGACCCGTCATACGAGCAGTACTTC. Its translation: CATGRDPSYEQYF.

V and J are TRBV5-1 and TRBJ2-4; weak D call: TRBD1 (6 bases). Deletions cut 0 bases from V and 11 bases from J, with 15 bases between. The CDR3 has 14 amino acids. Germline CDR1 SGHRS, CDR2 YFSETQ. The CDR3, as DNA: TGCGCCAGCAGCTTGGATATAGGGGGTTTAGTTCAGTACTTC. The encoded protein is CASSLDIGGLVQYF.

There are a few counts of this clone. This chain joins TRBV9 and TRBJ2-5; 7 nucleotides align to TRBD1. The DNA end favors TRBJ2-7, so the J call may be wrong. The CDR3 runs to 13 residues. The V gene's germline CDR1 is SGDLS and CDR2 YYNGEE. The CDR3 sequence is CASSGGQTYEQYF. CDR3 in DNA: TGTGCCAGCAGCGGGGGACAGACCTACGAGCAGTACTTC.

The rearrangement joins TRBV30 to TRBJ2-7, with 8 bases aligning to TRBD1. Germline V gives CDR1 GTSNPN, CDR2 SVGIG (reference sequence). There are 14 residues in the CDR3. The J segment lost 3 bases and the V segment lost 7 bases, leaving 11 bases of the junction unmatched. CDR3 loop: CALKTGTGSYEQYF. CDR3 nucleotide sequence: TGTGCCTTAAAAACCGGGACAGGAAGCTACGAGCAGTACTTC.

CDR3 sequence reads: CASSLALRGFRNEQYF. The CDR3 region has the DNA TGTGCCAGCAGCTTAGCGCTCCGGGGATTTAGGAACGAGCAGTACTTC. V gene TRBV7-9 combines with J gene TRBJ2-5, with D possibly TRBD2 on 5 matching bases. The J call may be incorrect, as the DNA end agrees better with TRBJ2-7. Germline CDR1 is SEHNR and CDR2 is FQNEAQ (reference sequence). The CDR3 extends over 16 amino acids.

This chain connects TRBV9 to TRBJ2-3, with 9 bases that match TRBD1. The CDR3 consists of 16 residues. Germline loops: CDR1 SGDLS, CDR2 YYNGEE. Unmatched junction bases numbered 7, after V lost 3 bases and J lost 2 bases. The CDR3 here is CASSANRGRLTDTQYF. The DNA for the CDR3 is TGTGCCAGCAGCGCCAACAGGGGGCGCCTCACAGATACGCAGTATTTT.

This clone has a handful of counts. The chain combines TRBV28 with TRBJ1-2, with 8 nucleotides matching TRBD1. The CDR3 length is 15 residues. Unmatched junction bases numbered 10, after V lost 2 bases and J lost 8 bases. Germline loops: CDR1 MDHEN, CDR2 SYDVKM. For the CDR3, the DNA is TGTGCCAGCAGTTTAGGGGACAGGCCGGTGGGCGGCTACACCTTC. It yields the protein CASSLGDRPVGGYTF.

Written as DNA, the CDR3 is TGTGCCAGCAGTAAACAGGGAGGCAATCAGCCCCAGCATTTT. Its protein product is CASSKQGGNQPQHF. This sequence joins TRBV28 and TRBJ1-5; a weak D match, TRBD1 (6 bases). This CDR3 region has 14 residues. The V end lost 5 bases, the J end lost 2 bases, and 10 bases lay between the germline ends. Germline CDR1 is MDHEN and CDR2 is SYDVKM.